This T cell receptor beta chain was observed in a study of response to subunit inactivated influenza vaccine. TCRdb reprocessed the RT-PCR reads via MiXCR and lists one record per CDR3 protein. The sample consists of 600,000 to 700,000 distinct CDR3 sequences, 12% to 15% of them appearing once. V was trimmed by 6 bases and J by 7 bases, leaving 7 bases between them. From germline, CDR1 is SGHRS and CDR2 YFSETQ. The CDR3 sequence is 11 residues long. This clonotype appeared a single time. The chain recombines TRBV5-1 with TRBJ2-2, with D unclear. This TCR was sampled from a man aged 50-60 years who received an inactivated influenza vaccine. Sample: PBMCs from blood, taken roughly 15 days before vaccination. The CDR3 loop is CASTERGELFF. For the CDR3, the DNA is TGCGCCAGCACTGAACGCGGGGAGCTGTTTTTT.